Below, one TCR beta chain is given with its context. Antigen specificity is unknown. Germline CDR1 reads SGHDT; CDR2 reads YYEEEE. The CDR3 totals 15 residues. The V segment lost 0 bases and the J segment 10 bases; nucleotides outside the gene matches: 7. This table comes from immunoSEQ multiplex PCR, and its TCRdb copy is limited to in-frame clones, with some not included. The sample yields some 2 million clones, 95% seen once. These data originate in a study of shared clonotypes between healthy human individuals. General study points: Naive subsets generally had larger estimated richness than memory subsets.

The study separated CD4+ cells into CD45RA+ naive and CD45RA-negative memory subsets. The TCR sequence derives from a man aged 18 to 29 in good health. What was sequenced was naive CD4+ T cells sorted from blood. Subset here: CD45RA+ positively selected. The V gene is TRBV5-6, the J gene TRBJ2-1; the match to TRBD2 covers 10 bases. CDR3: CASSLVLAGLSEQFF. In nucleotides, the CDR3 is TGTGCCAGCAGCTTGGTACTAGCGGGGCTCTCAGAGCAGTTCTTC.